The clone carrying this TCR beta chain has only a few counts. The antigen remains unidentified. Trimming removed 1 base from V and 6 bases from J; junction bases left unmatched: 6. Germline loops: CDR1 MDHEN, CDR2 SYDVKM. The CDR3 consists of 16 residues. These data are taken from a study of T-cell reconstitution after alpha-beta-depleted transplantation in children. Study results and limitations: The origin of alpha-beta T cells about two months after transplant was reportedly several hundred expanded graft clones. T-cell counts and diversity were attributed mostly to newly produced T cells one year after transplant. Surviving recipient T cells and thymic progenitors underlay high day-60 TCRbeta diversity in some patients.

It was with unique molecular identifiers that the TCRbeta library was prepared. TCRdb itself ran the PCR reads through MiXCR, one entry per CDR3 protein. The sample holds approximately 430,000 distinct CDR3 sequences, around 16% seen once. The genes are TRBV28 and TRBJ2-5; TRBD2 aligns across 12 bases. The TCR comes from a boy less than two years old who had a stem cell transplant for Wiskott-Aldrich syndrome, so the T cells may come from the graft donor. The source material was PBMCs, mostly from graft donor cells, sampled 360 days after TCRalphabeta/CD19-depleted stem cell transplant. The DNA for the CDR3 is TGTGCCAGCAGTTTATATCTAGCGGGGGGGCATCAGACCCAGTACTTC. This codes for CASSLYLAGGHQTQYF.